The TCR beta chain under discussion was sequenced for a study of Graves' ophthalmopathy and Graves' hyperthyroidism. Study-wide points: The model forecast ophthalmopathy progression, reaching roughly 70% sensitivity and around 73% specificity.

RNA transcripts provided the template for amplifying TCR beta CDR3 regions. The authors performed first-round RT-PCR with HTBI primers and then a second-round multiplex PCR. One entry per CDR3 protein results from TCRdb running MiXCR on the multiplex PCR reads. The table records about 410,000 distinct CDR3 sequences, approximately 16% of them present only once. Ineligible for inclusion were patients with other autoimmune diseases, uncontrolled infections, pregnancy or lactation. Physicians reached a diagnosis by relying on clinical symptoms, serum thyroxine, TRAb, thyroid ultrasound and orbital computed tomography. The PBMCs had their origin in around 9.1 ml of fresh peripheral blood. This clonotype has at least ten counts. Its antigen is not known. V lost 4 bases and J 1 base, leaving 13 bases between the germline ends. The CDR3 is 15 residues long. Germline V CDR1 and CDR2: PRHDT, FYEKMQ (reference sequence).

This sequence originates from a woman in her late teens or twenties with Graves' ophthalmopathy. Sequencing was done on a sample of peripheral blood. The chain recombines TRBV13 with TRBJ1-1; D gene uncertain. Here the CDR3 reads CASSSPSGPNTEAFF. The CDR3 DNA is TGTGCCAGCAGCTCACCTTCCGGGCCGAACACTGAAGCTTTCTTT.